The 24 T cell receptor beta chains below come from one sample, sequenced in a study of cytomegalovirus exposure and HLA in healthy donors. PCR employed 60 Vbeta and 13 Jbeta primers. Clones were sequenced by immunoSEQ multiplex PCR, and TCRdb holds only the in-frame ones, with some missing. The sample comprises 150,000 to 200,000 clones, 80% to 85% of which are singletons, and around 1% rests with the top ten. Sequencing input: PBMCs. These receptors were collected from a woman in her 40s in good health and CMV-seronegative.

The genes are TRBV5-1 and TRBJ1-1; D may be TRBD1 (5 bases). V lost 4 bases and J lost 3, with 10 bases in between. This CDR3 region has 13 residues. Germline V lookup: CDR1 SGHRS, CDR2 YFSETQ. The CDR3 bases are TGCGCCAGCAGCAAATCAGGGTACACTGAAGCTTTCTTT. Amino acids: CASSKSGYTEAFF.

This rearrangement joins TRBV4-1 to TRBJ2-3; possibly TRBD2 for D (5 bases). This CDR3 is built from 15 residues. Per the germline V gene, CDR1 is MGHRA and CDR2 is YSYEKL. Trimming removed 2 bases at V and 1 base at J, with 10 bases between. CDR3 in DNA: TGCGCCAGCAGCCAACGGGGAAGTGGCACAGATACGCAGTATTTT. Its protein product is CASSQRGSGTDTQYF.

This clone was picked up a small number of times. CDR3: CASSLYAPEPWATEAFF. CDR3 coding DNA: TGTGCCAGCAGTTTATACGCCCCTGAGCCCTGGGCCACTGAAGCTTTCTTT. The chain uses TRBV27 and TRBJ1-1; D gene unclear. Trimming cost V 1 base and J 4 bases, with 19 bases left between them. The CDR3 spans 17 residues. Per the germline V gene, CDR1 is MNHEY and CDR2 is SMNVEV (reference sequence).

The chain carries TRBV4-3 and TRBJ2-1, with D perhaps TRBD1 (5 bases). V was clipped by 3 bases and J by 0 bases, with 9 bases between them. From germline, CDR1 is LGHNA and CDR2 YSLEER. This CDR3 contains 15 residues. The CDR3 loop reads CASSHVGHSYNEQFF. CDR3 DNA: TGCGCCAGCAGCCACGTAGGACACTCCTACAATGAGCAGTTCTTC.

The gene calls are TRBV19 and TRBJ1-5; D ambiguous. Germline values: CDR1 LNHDA, CDR2 SQIVND (reference sequence). The CDR3 totals 16 residues. V was shortened by 0 bases and J by 3 bases, with 12 bases between the two germline ends. CDR3 bases: TGTGCCAGTAGTATAGACGGAGGGCTGGTCAATCAGCCCCAGCATTTT. Encoded protein: CASSIDGGLVNQPQHF.

V and J are TRBV9 and TRBJ2-3, with TRBD1 matching 8 bases. The CDR3 spans 15 residues. V lost 3 bases and J lost 4; bases outside the gene matches: 7. Germline values: CDR1 SGDLS, CDR2 YYNGEE. The CDR3 loop reads CASSAGQGTPDTQYF. CDR3 nucleotides: TGTGCCAGCAGCGCCGGACAGGGAACCCCAGATACGCAGTATTTT. Full variable domain (rest looked up from reference TRBV9 and TRBJ2-3): DSGVTQTPKHLITATGQRVTLRCSPRSGDLSVYWYQQSLDQGLQFLIQYYNGEERAKGNILERFSAQQFPDLHSELNLSSLELGDSALYFCASSAGQGTPDTQYFGPGTRLTVL.

The chain carries TRBV7-2 and TRBJ1-1; D call uncertain. The V end was cut by 2 bases, the J end by 6 bases, with 19 bases between. The length of the CDR3 is 16 residues. Germline CDR1 reads SGHTA; CDR2 reads FQGNSA. CDR3 in DNA: TGTGCCAGCAGCTTATGGTCCCCACAAGTCATTGCTGAAGCTTTCTTT. Translating gives CASSLWSPQVIAEAFF.

This clone occurred once. CDR3 coding DNA: TGTGCCAGTAGTATAGTGGGGCGAGATGGCTACACCTTC. Amino acids: CASSIVGRDGYTF. This rearrangement joins TRBV19 to TRBJ1-2; perhaps TRBD1 as D (5 bases). V was clipped by 1 base and J by 6 bases, with 9 bases between them. The germline V gene has CDR1 LNHDA and CDR2 SQIVND (reference sequence). CDR3 length equals 13 residues.

This clone was seen a single time. The J gene is TRBJ1-4, the V gene TRBV5-1, with TRBD1 matching 8 bases. CDR3 length: 16 amino acids. The V gene end was trimmed by 4 bases and the J gene end by 2 bases; junction bases not matched to a gene: 7. Germline lookup yields CDR1 SGHRS and CDR2 YFSETQ. The CDR3 nucleotides are TGCGCCAGCAGCGGACAGGGTACTGCTACTAATGAAAAACTGTTTTTT. Translation gives CASSGQGTATNEKLFF.

This chain joins TRBV7-8 and TRBJ2-1; TRBD2 matches 9 bases. This CDR3 is built from 19 residues. The V and J ends lost 1 base and 4 bases, in that order; junction bases with no gene match: 14. Per the germline V gene, CDR1 is SGHVS and CDR2 is FQNEAQ. The CDR3 here is CASSLGRVAGVLGYNEQFF. The CDR3 region has the DNA TGTGCCAGCAGCTTAGGAAGGGTAGCGGGAGTGCTGGGGTACAATGAGCAGTTCTTC.

The V and J genes are TRBV2 and TRBJ2-7; tentative D call: TRBD2 (6 bases). The CDR3 sequence is 15 residues long. The germline CDR1 and CDR2 sequences are SNHLY and FYNNEI. Trimming removed 3 bases from V and 7 bases from J, with 19 bases in between. Here the CDR3 reads CASSDQVGGIGEQYF. As DNA, the CDR3 is TGTGCCAGCAGTGATCAGGTTGGCGGGATCGGGGAGCAGTACTTC.

CDR3 region: CASSQETSSGTYTDTQYF. As DNA, the CDR3 is TGCGCCAGCAGCCAAGAAACATCTAGCGGGACTTACACAGATACGCAGTATTTT. This chain connects TRBV4-3 to TRBJ2-3; 9 nucleotides agree with TRBD2. V dropped 0 bases and J dropped 2; count of bases not matched to a gene: 9. The CDR3 is 18 amino acids. Germline lookup yields CDR1 LGHNA and CDR2 YSLEER.

V usage is TRBV30 and J usage is TRBJ1-1; unclear D gene. Deletions cut 5 bases from V and 0 bases from J, with 7 bases between. The germline CDR1 and CDR2 sequences are GTSNPN and SVGIG (reference sequence). CDR3 length: 12 residues. The chain's CDR3 is CAWRVLNTEAFF. In nucleotides, the CDR3 is TGTGCCTGGCGGGTACTGAACACTGAAGCTTTCTTT.

The chain joins TRBV27 to TRBJ1-2; TRBD1 matches 9 bases. The CDR3 is 15 amino acids. The ends lost 2 bases at V and 2 bases at J; junction bases unmatched: 3. In germline, CDR1 is MNHEY, CDR2 SMNVEV (reference sequence). The CDR3 sequence: CASSLGTGRNYGYTF. The DNA of the CDR3 is TGTGCCAGCAGTTTAGGGACAGGGAGAAACTATGGCTACACCTTC.

The V gene is TRBV9, the J gene TRBJ1-3, with 9 nucleotides matching TRBD1. The CDR3 runs 17 residues. V trimming: 3 bases; J trimming: 1 base; junction bases outside the gene matches: 8. Germline CDR1 SGDLS, CDR2 YYNGEE. The CDR3 region has the DNA TGTGCCAGCAGCGGGTTTGGACAGGGGTTGTCTGGAAACACCATATATTTT. This encodes CASSGFGQGLSGNTIYF.

This chain connects TRBV5-5 to TRBJ2-3; 9 bases fit TRBD1. CDR1 is SGHKS, CDR2 YYEKEE, per germline (reference sequence). CDR3 length equals 15 residues. J lost 0 bases, V lost 4 bases, and 3 bases had no gene match. The CDR3: CASSAGTGSTDTQYF. CDR3 bases: TGTGCCAGCAGCGCAGGGACAGGGAGCACAGATACGCAGTATTTT.

As for this clone: The identical CDR3 is also encoded by other nucleotide sequences in the sample. V usage is TRBV7-3 and J usage is TRBJ2-1, with TRBD2 matching over 12 bases. CDR1 SGHTA and CDR2 FQGTGA come from the germline V gene. V was clipped by 4 bases and J by 2 bases; unmatched bases: 3. The CDR3 extends over 16 amino acids. In nucleotides, the CDR3 is TGTGCCAGCAGCTCCCTAGCGGGAGGGACCTACAATGAGCAGTTCTTC. Its protein product is CASSSLAGGTYNEQFF.

The rearrangement joins TRBV5-1 to TRBJ1-2; 8 bases are a match to TRBD1. The CDR3 is 12 amino acids. Germline loops: CDR1 SGHRS, CDR2 YFSETQ. Trimming took 4 bases from V and 6 from J; bases not matched to a gene: 2. The CDR3 loop is CASSEDRDGYTF. In DNA form, the CDR3 reads TGCGCCAGCAGCGAGGACAGGGATGGCTACACCTTC.

This clone was found a few times. This chain uses TRBV11-2 with TRBJ2-7; possibly TRBD1 for D (5 bases). The length of the CDR3 is 17 residues. V lost 7 bases, J lost 5 bases, and 27 bases lay in between. Germline V gene data show CDR1 as SGHAT and CDR2 as FQNNGV. CDR3 residues: CASNDRGRERVSHEQYF. The CDR3 nucleotides read TGTGCCAGCAACGATAGGGGTAGGGAAAGGGTATCCCACGAGCAGTACTTC.

This chain connects TRBV5-5 to TRBJ1-5; weak D call: TRBD1 (6 bases). Germline V gene data show CDR1 as SGHKS and CDR2 as YYEKEE (reference sequence). Trimming cost V 1 base and J 6 bases, with 14 bases left between them. This CDR3 contains 15 residues. The CDR3 here is CASSLRGARSQPQHF. CDR3 nucleotides: TGTGCCAGCAGCTTGCGGGGGGCGCGAAGTCAGCCCCAGCATTTT.

V and J are TRBV29-1 and TRBJ1-4, with no clear D. This CDR3 has 17 amino acids. The germline CDR1 and CDR2 sequences are SQVTM and ANQGSEA. V lost 1 base and J lost 8, with 23 bases in between. In nucleotides, the CDR3 is TGCAGCGTTGAAGTAGATCGCCGGTTAGCCGTTTGGGAAAAACTGTTTTTT. This codes for CSVEVDRRLAVWEKLFF.

This clone came up a few times. The V and J genes are TRBV7-8 and TRBJ2-7; D may be TRBD1 (5 bases). V lost 3 bases and J 7 bases, leaving 19 bases between the germline ends. Germline values: CDR1 SGHVS, CDR2 FQNEAQ. The CDR3 length is 15 residues. The CDR3 DNA reads TGTGCCAGCAGCTTTTCACTCGGTCAGGGCCAAGAGCAGTACTTC. Protein: CASSFSLGQGQEQYF.

The rearrangement uses TRBV5-1 and TRBJ2-7; 9 bases are a match to TRBD2. This CDR3 contains 15 residues. V was clipped by 1 base and J by 3 bases; unmatched bases: 5. Germline CDR1 and CDR2: SGHRS and YFSETQ. The CDR3 protein is CASSLSSGNFYEQYF. CDR3 bases: TGCGCCAGCAGCTTGTCTAGCGGGAACTTCTACGAGCAGTACTTC.

This chain joins TRBV5-5 and TRBJ1-5, with D possibly being TRBD1 (5 bases). CDR1 and CDR2 from the germline V gene are SGHKS and YYEKEE (reference sequence). This CDR3 has 15 amino acids. V lost 4 bases to trimming and J lost 3 bases, with 14 bases between them. The CDR3 DNA is TGTGCCAGCAGCGGCAGCGGGGGAATCAATCAGCCCCAGCATTTT. Protein sequence: CASSGSGGINQPQHF.